These T cell receptor beta chains were read from a single sample in a study of shared clonotypes between healthy human individuals. Repertoires were generated with immunoSEQ multiplex PCR, while TCRdb's copy carries only in-frame clones and drops some. Among about 2.2 million clones listed, about 93% were seen once. Sequencing was done on a sample of naive CD8+ T cells from PBMCs. The receptors were gathered from a man younger than 30 in good health. Some clones in this sample may be carry-over from other donors' samples. The CDR3 runs from the conserved cysteine through the conserved F or W. The D gene is left open where the match is weak. Clone size is shown for a subset of rows, as once, few, many or a class of expanded clone.

TRBV28	TRBJ1-5	TRBD1	NA	TGTGCCAGCAGTGGCACCTGGGACAGAGACAATCAGCCCCAGCATTTT	CASSGTWDRDNQPQHF
TRBV11-2	TRBJ2-3	TRBD2	NA	TGTGCCAGCAGGGGACTAGCGCGTCGGGGGACAGATACGCAGTATTTT	CASRGLARRGTDTQYF
TRBV5-8	TRBJ2-7	TRBD1	NA	TGTGCCAGCAGCTTGTGGGGCCAGGGGGCCCACGAGCAGTACTTC	CASSLWGQGAHEQYF
TRBV28	TRBJ2-2	NA	NA	TGTGCCAGCAGCTACCAGGCCGGGGAGCTGTTTTTT	CASSYQAGELFF
TRBV7-9	TRBJ2-2	TRBD2	NA	TGTGCCAGCAGTCGGACTAGCGGGAGGTTGGGCGGGGAGCTGTTTTTT	CASSRTSGRLGGELFF
TRBV18	TRBJ2-2	NA	NA	TGTGCCAGCCTCCCCCGCCATCAGAACACCGGGGAGCTGTTTTTT	CASLPRHQNTGELFF
TRBV7-2	TRBJ2-3	NA	NA	TGTGCCAGCAGCTTAAAGCGAGCCGCGGCCGATACGCAGTATTTT	CASSLKRAAADTQYF
TRBV27	TRBJ2-7	TRBD2	NA	TGTGCCAGCAGTCCGGGACTAGCGCGTTACTACGAGCAGTACTTC	CASSPGLARYYEQYF
TRBV28	TRBJ2-2	NA	NA	TGTGCCAGCAGGTGGACCCGTGAGGGGGAGCTGTTTTTT	CASRWTREGELFF
TRBV28	TRBJ1-5	NA	NA	TGTGCCTCCCAACAGGGATACGATCAGCCCCAGCATTTT	CASQQGYDQPQHF
TRBV7-9	TRBJ2-2	TRBD2	NA	TGTGCCAGCAGCCCCCCGACTAGCGGGAGGTCGATTACCACCGGGGAGCTGTTTTTT	CASSPPTSGRSITTGELFF
TRBV5-1	TRBJ1-1	NA	NA	TGCGCCAGCAGCTTGGGACAGGTTCTTATGAACACTGAAGCTTTCTTT	CASSLGQVLMNTEAFF
TRBV18	TRBJ2-1	NA	NA	TGTGCCAGCTCACACGCCGGGACACTCTACAATGAGCAGTTCTTC	CASSHAGTLYNEQFF
TRBV28	TRBJ1-2	TRBD1	NA	TGTGCCAGCAGTCCCCGGACAGGCCGGGGGCCTTATGGCTACACCTTC	CASSPRTGRGPYGYTF
TRBV6-5	TRBJ2-3	NA	NA	TGTGCCAGCAGTTACAGCAGGGGGCGGGAGAATACGCAGTATTTT	CASSYSRGRENTQYF
TRBV10-3	TRBJ1-3	NA	NA	TGTGCCATCGGGCTGGGAAACACCATATATTTT	CAIGLGNTIYF
TRBV9	TRBJ2-7	TRBD1	NA	TGTGCCAGCAGCGTCGGGGACAGGGGATCCTACGAGCAGTACTTC	CASSVGDRGSYEQYF
TRBV5-1	TRBJ2-7	NA	once	TGCGCCAGCAGCCGGGACTTCTCCCTAGTTAGCTCCTACGAGCAGTACTTC	CASSRDFSLVSSYEQYF
TRBV19	TRBJ2-5	TRBD2	NA	TGTGCCAGTAGTAGGGGGACTAGCGCAAGGGAGACCCAGTACTTC	CASSRGTSARETQYF
TRBV19	TRBJ2-2	NA	NA	TGTGCCAGTAGTATACGGGAGAGCACCGGGGAGCTGTTTTTT	CASSIRESTGELFF
TRBV6-1	TRBJ1-3	NA	NA	TGTGCCAGTCCGTCTGGAAACACCATATATTTT	CASPSGNTIYF
TRBV7-7	TRBJ2-2	NA	few	TGTGCCAGCAGCTTGGGAGTTCACACCGGGGAGCTGTTTTTT	CASSLGVHTGELFF
TRBV15	TRBJ2-1	TRBD1	NA	TGTGCCACCAGTCCTAGGACAGGGGGCGGGAATGAGCAGTTCTTC	CATSPRTGGGNEQFF
TRBV9	TRBJ2-2	NA	NA	TGTGCCAGCAGCGGGGCTGCCTCCGGCCGGGAGCTGTTTTTT	CASSGAASGRELFF
TRBV5-6	TRBJ1-1	NA	NA	TGTGCCAGCAGCTTGGGACGGTTGAACACTGAAGCTTTCTTT	CASSLGRLNTEAFF
TRBV28	TRBJ2-2	NA	few	TGTGCCAGCAGTTTTGACACCGGGGAGCTGTTTTTT	CASSFDTGELFF
TRBV6-6	TRBJ2-7	NA	once	TGTGCCAGTCGGGAGTCCTACGAGCAGTACTTC	CASRESYEQYF
TRBV7-6	TRBJ2-1	NA	NA	TGTGCCAGCAGACCGGAGGGCCGATGGAATGAGCAGTTCTTC	CASRPEGRWNEQFF
TRBV7-9	TRBJ1-1	TRBD1	NA	TGTGCCAGCAGCGACAGGGCCACTGAAGCTTTCTTT	CASSDRATEAFF
TRBV11-2	TRBJ2-3	NA	NA	TGTGCCAGCAGCCCCCGACAGTTCGGCACAGATACGCAGTATTTT	CASSPRQFGTDTQYF
TRBV5-1	TRBJ2-3	NA	NA	TGCGCCAGCAGCTTGTCAGGGTTCAGCACAGATACGCAGTATTTT	CASSLSGFSTDTQYF
TRBV11-2	TRBJ2-7	NA	NA	TGTGCCAGCAGCTTAGTGGGGGGCGAGCAGTACTTC	CASSLVGGEQYF
TRBV5-6	TRBJ2-7	NA	NA	TGTGCCAGCAGCCTGGGGGGTGCACGAGTCTACGAGCAGTACTTC	CASSLGGARVYEQYF